This entry concerns a single T cell receptor (beta chain). The sample comes from a study of blood T cell repertoires in COVID-19. Across the whole study: COVID-19 samples, acute and convalescent, were from the United States, Italy and Spain. T cells, B-cell-depleted T cells, or PBMCs supplied cDNA or gDNA.

Methods used by the authors: Researchers report that nucleated cell counts were estimated from reference gene primer amplification. The assay was immunoSEQ multiplex PCR, and TCRdb's table has in-frame clones only and misses some. D and trimming were read from the DNA, whereas the V and J calls and clone size are those reported in that table. The profile shows 230,000 or so clones, roughly 76% of them singletons. This CDR3 contains 14 residues. Germline CDR1 reads SGHRS; CDR2 reads YFSETQ. The trim removed 5 bases at V and 0 bases at J, leaving 4 bases unmatched. The source of this sequence is a woman of 80 years or more with COVID-19, enrolled during active disease. The sequenced sample was peripheral blood. This chain connects TRBV5-1 to TRBJ1-1, with 7 bases matching TRBD1. The CDR3 bases are TGCGCCAGCAGAGCCGGGACAGTGAACACTGAAGCTTTCTTT. This gives the protein CASRAGTVNTEAFF.